Listed below are T cell receptor beta chains from one sample, sequenced in a study of control samples from healthy donors and cancer patients. Assay: immunoSEQ multiplex PCR; the TCRdb copy retains only in-frame clones and omits some. Here the sample spans about 150,000 clones, more than 85% being singletons. Specimen: blood. Every receptor here comes from a man between 45 and 60 years old in good health. CDR3s include the opening cysteine and the closing phenylalanine or tryptophan. Fields, in order: D gene, clone size, V gene, J gene, CDR3 protein, CDR3 DNA. D genes are given only for firm matches. Size tells how often a clone was seen (once, few, many) or the class of an expanded clone, and some rows leave it out.

D gene: TRBD1
clone size: -
V gene: TRBV7-2
J gene: TRBJ2-6
CDR3 protein: CASNTWGQGAQGANVLTF
CDR3 DNA: TGTGCCAGCAACACCTGGGGACAGGGGGCGCAGGGGGCCAACGTCCTGACTTTC

D gene: -
clone size: once
V gene: TRBV28
J gene: TRBJ2-3
CDR3 protein: CASSPQGAGGLTDTQYF
CDR3 DNA: TGTGCCAGCAGTCCCCAGGGGGCGGGAGGACTCACAGATACGCAGTATTTT

D gene: TRBD2
clone size: -
V gene: TRBV5-6
J gene: TRBJ2-7
CDR3 protein: CASSLPGGLYEQYF
CDR3 DNA: TGTGCCAGCAGCTTACCGGGGGGGCTCTACGAGCAGTACTTC

D gene: TRBD2
clone size: -
V gene: TRBV3-1/TRBV3-2
J gene: TRBJ2-7
CDR3 protein: CASSQPGTSGRGEQYF
CDR3 DNA: TGTGCCAGCAGCCAACCCGGGACTAGCGGGAGGGGCGAGCAGTACTTC

D gene: TRBD2
clone size: -
V gene: TRBV3-1/TRBV3-2
J gene: TRBJ2-5
CDR3 protein: CASSRSTSGAPYF
CDR3 DNA: TGTGCCAGCAGCCGATCTACTAGCGGGGCTCCTTACTTC

D gene: -
clone size: -
V gene: TRBV6-4
J gene: TRBJ2-1
CDR3 protein: CASSVFFGGYNEQFF
CDR3 DNA: TGTGCCAGCAGTGTATTCTTTGGGGGCTACAATGAGCAGTTCTTC

D gene: TRBD1
clone size: -
V gene: TRBV3-1/TRBV3-2
J gene: TRBJ1-1
CDR3 protein: CASRLRDRVYTEAFF
CDR3 DNA: TGTGCCAGCAGACTCCGGGACAGGGTATATACTGAAGCTTTCTTT

D gene: -
clone size: -
V gene: TRBV28
J gene: TRBJ2-1
CDR3 protein: CASPQPNNEQFF
CDR3 DNA: TGTGCCAGCCCCCAGCCCAACAATGAGCAGTTCTTC

D gene: -
clone size: -
V gene: TRBV3-1/TRBV3-2
J gene: TRBJ1-1
CDR3 protein: CASRMGGRMNTEAFF
CDR3 DNA: TGTGCCAGCAGGATGGGCGGACGAATGAACACTGAAGCTTTCTTT

D gene: -
clone size: -
V gene: TRBV9
J gene: TRBJ1-1
CDR3 protein: CASSVVSGWNTEAFF
CDR3 DNA: TGTGCCAGCAGCGTAGTTTCAGGATGGAACACTGAAGCTTTCTTT

D gene: -
clone size: -
V gene: TRBV24-1
J gene: TRBJ2-3
CDR3 protein: CATSGRGWGTDTQYF
CDR3 DNA: TGTGCCACCAGTGGTCGGGGATGGGGCACAGATACGCAGTATTTT

D gene: -
clone size: -
V gene: TRBV10-3
J gene: TRBJ1-3
CDR3 protein: CAISEGGSGNTIYF
CDR3 DNA: TGTGCCATCAGTGAAGGGGGCTCTGGAAACACCATATATTTT

D gene: -
clone size: -
V gene: TRBV2
J gene: TRBJ1-3
CDR3 protein: CASSGDGGGNTIYF
CDR3 DNA: TGTGCCAGCAGTGGAGACGGAGGTGGAAACACCATATATTTT

D gene: TRBD1
clone size: -
V gene: TRBV27
J gene: TRBJ1-5
CDR3 protein: CASSFDRVNQPQHF
CDR3 DNA: TGTGCCAGCAGTTTTGACAGGGTTAATCAGCCCCAGCATTTT

D gene: -
clone size: -
V gene: TRBV5-6
J gene: TRBJ1-1
CDR3 protein: CASSRWAEAFF
CDR3 DNA: TGTGCCAGCAGCCGCTGGGCAGAAGCTTTCTTT

D gene: -
clone size: -
V gene: TRBV7-6
J gene: TRBJ2-7
CDR3 protein: CASSQKGEQYF
CDR3 DNA: TGTGCCAGCAGCCAAAAGGGCGAGCAGTACTTC

D gene: -
clone size: -
V gene: TRBV19
J gene: TRBJ2-2
CDR3 protein: CASSICLPNTGELFF
CDR3 DNA: TGTGCCAGTAGTATTTGTCTACCGAACACCGGGGAGCTGTTTTTT

D gene: TRBD1
clone size: -
V gene: TRBV5-1
J gene: TRBJ1-3
CDR3 protein: CASSSTGDSGNTIYF
CDR3 DNA: TGCGCCAGCAGCTCCACAGGGGACTCTGGAAACACCATATATTTT

D gene: TRBD1
clone size: few
V gene: TRBV4-1
J gene: TRBJ1-5
CDR3 protein: CASSQSGTGGVQPQHF
CDR3 DNA: TGCGCCAGCAGCCAGTCAGGGACAGGGGGCGTTCAGCCCCAGCATTTT

D gene: -
clone size: once
V gene: TRBV9
J gene: TRBJ1-1
CDR3 protein: CASSVVAGANTEAFF
CDR3 DNA: TGTGCCAGCAGCGTAGTGGCAGGTGCAAACACTGAAGCTTTCTTT